This T cell receptor (beta chain) was sequenced for a study of blood T cell repertoires in COVID-19. The CDR3 totals 16 residues. With 4 bases clipped from V and 4 bases from J, the junction kept 6 bases outside the gene matches. Germline-derived CDR1 and CDR2 are MGHRA and YSYEKL. Seattle cases were enrolled at active infection and followed longitudinally. Per the original data handling: Estimation of nucleated cell counts relied on the amplification of reference gene primers. Measured with immunoSEQ multiplex PCR; TCRdb has only the in-frame clones, and not every one. V and J calls and clone size are copied from that table; D and trimming were computed from the DNA. The sample holds about 440,000 clones, around 89% seen once.

This TCR was sampled from a woman in her forties or fifties with COVID-19, enrolled during active disease. Sequencing used peripheral blood. The chain has TRBV4-1 and TRBJ2-2; the match to TRBD2 covers 10 bases. CDR3 region: CASSLSSGGPTGELFF. CDR3 nucleotides: TGCGCCAGCAGCCTTTCTAGCGGGGGACCCACCGGGGAGCTGTTTTTT.